These 23 T cell receptor beta chains came from one sample sequenced in a study of lymphopenia after photon versus proton radiotherapy. Repertoires were generated with immunoSEQ multiplex PCR, while TCRdb's copy carries only in-frame clones and drops some. This table holds about 29,000 clones, approximately 90% found once. Material: peripheral blood, obtained from a patient treated with proton-based radiotherapy. The source is a woman in her sixties with cholangiocarcinoma. Some clones in this sample may be carry-over from other donors' samples.

V and J are TRBV18 and TRBJ2-7, with no clear D. V was clipped by 4 bases and J by 0 bases, with 7 bases between them. The germline gives CDR1 KGHSH, CDR2 LQKENI. The CDR3 is 13 amino acids. The CDR3 reads CASSRQSSYEQYF. The DNA for the CDR3 is TGTGCCAGCTCACGCCAGAGCTCCTACGAGCAGTACTTC.

This rearrangement joins TRBV7-2 to TRBJ1-5; the match to TRBD1 covers 8 bases. The CDR3 has 14 amino acids. Germline V gene sequence: CDR1 SGHTA, CDR2 FQGNSA. V lost 5 bases and J lost 5; bases outside the gene matches: 5. In DNA, the CDR3 is TGTGCCAGCAGCGCCGGGACAGGACATCAGCCCCAGCATTTT. Encoded protein: CASSAGTGHQPQHF.

The J gene is TRBJ1-6, the V gene TRBV5-1, with 8 bases fitting TRBD1. This CDR3 region has 14 residues. CDR1 SGHRS and CDR2 YFSETQ come from the germline V gene. J gave up 9 bases and V 3 bases, and 5 bases lay outside the gene matches. DNA for the CDR3: TGCGCCAGCAGCTACGGACAGGGTACTTCACCCCTCCACTTT. It specifies CASSYGQGTSPLHF.

V usage is TRBV7-2 and J usage is TRBJ2-7, with D perhaps matching TRBD1 (5 bases). Germline CDR1 is SGHTA and CDR2 is FQGNSA. V lost 5 bases to trimming and J lost 1 base, with 15 bases between them. The CDR3 runs to 15 residues. This CDR3 is CASSHDSGPSYEQYF. As DNA, the CDR3 is TGTGCCAGCAGCCACGACAGTGGGCCTTCCTACGAGCAGTACTTC.

The chain uses TRBV19 and TRBJ2-3; 7 nucleotides agree with TRBD2. Germline CDR1 and CDR2: LNHDA and SQIVND (reference sequence). CDR3 size: 13 residues. V trimming: 8 bases; J trimming: 5 bases; junction bases outside the gene matches: 7. The CDR3 nucleotides read TGTGCCAGTGGCGGGAGAGGAGAAGATACGCAGTATTTT. Its protein product is CASGGRGEDTQYF.

The chain links TRBV9 to TRBJ2-7; D is ambiguous. Germline V lookup: CDR1 SGDLS, CDR2 YYNGEE. This CDR3 spans 15 amino acids. V was trimmed by 0 bases and J by 0 bases, leaving 10 bases between them. CDR3 in DNA: TGTGCCAGCAGCGTAGGGGCTGATAGCTCCTACGAGCAGTACTTC. It yields the protein CASSVGADSSYEQYF.

The chain joins TRBV27 to TRBJ1-4; 8 nucleotides agree with TRBD1. J was trimmed by 3 bases and V by 5 bases; bases with no gene match: 5. Germline V gene sequence: CDR1 MNHEY, CDR2 SMNVEV (reference sequence). CDR3 length equals 15 residues. In nucleotides, the CDR3 is TGTGCCAGCAGTCCAGGACAGGGCTCTAATGAAAAACTGTTTTTT. Amino acids: CASSPGQGSNEKLFF. Filled out from reference TRBV27 and TRBJ1-4, the complete variable domain reads EAQVTQNPRYLITVTGKKLTVTCSQNMNHEYMSWYRQDPGLGLRQIYYSMNVEVTDKGDVPEGYKVSRKEKRNFPLILESPSPNQTSLYFCASSPGQGSNEKLFFGSGTQLSVL.

V usage is TRBV5-1 and J usage is TRBJ1-2; D uncertain. CDR3 length: 14 residues. Germline values: CDR1 SGHRS, CDR2 YFSETQ. Trimming shortened V by 0 bases and J by 7 bases, and 13 bases separated the two germline ends. CDR3 bases: TGCGCCAGCAGCTTGGCCGCTACACAAACTGGCTACACCTTC. Residues: CASSLAATQTGYTF.

This clone showed up just a few times. The genes are TRBV27 and TRBJ2-3; 8 bases align to TRBD2. This CDR3 spans 13 amino acids. Germline CDR1 is MNHEY and CDR2 is SMNVEV (reference sequence). The V segment lost 7 bases and the J segment 2 bases; nucleotides outside the gene matches: 2. This CDR3 reads CASKAGVTDTQYF. The CDR3 bases are TGTGCCAGCAAAGCGGGGGTCACAGATACGCAGTATTTT.

A single count supports this clone. V gene TRBV19 combines with J gene TRBJ2-3, with 8 nucleotides matching TRBD1. Germline CDR1 is LNHDA and CDR2 is SQIVND (reference sequence). This CDR3 region has 16 residues. V shed 5 bases, J shed 4 bases, and the junction held 11 bases outside the gene matches. CDR3 loop: CASSPRRDRLPDTQYF. The CDR3 DNA sequence: TGTGCCAGTAGTCCCCGTCGGGACAGGCTCCCAGATACGCAGTATTTT. The variable domain in full, with the rest retrieved from reference TRBV19 and TRBJ2-3, is DGGITQSPKYLFRKEGQNVTLSCEQNLNHDAMYWYRQDPGQGLRLIYYSQIVNDFQKGDIAEGYSVSREKKESFPLTVTSAQKNPTAFYLCASSPRRDRLPDTQYFGPGTRLTVL.

The chain combines TRBV6-5 with TRBJ1-1, with D tentatively TRBD1 (5 bases). CDR3 length: 13 residues. CDR1 and CDR2 from the germline V gene are MNHEY and SVGAGI. Deletions cut 0 bases from V and 7 bases from J, with 9 bases between. The DNA of the CDR3 is TGTGCCAGCAGTTACTCGGGACGCTTTGAAGCTTTCTTT. This encodes CASSYSGRFEAFF.

The genes are TRBV6-5 and TRBJ2-3; the D gene is possibly TRBD2 (5 bases). This CDR3 has 15 amino acids. The germline gives CDR1 MNHEY, CDR2 SVGAGI. V lost 5 bases to trimming and J lost 4 bases, with 16 bases between them. CDR3 sequence: CASSLTWGAADTQYF. The DNA of the CDR3 is TGTGCCAGCAGTCTTACGTGGGGAGCGGCAGATACGCAGTATTTT.

The rearrangement links TRBV6-6 to TRBJ2-7, with D possibly being TRBD1 or TRBD2 (5 bases each). There are 15 residues in the CDR3. Germline V CDR1 and CDR2: MNHNY, SVGAGI (reference sequence). Trimming pared 5 bases from V and 3 bases from J, leaving 17 bases between. The CDR3, as DNA: TGTGCCAGCAGTAAGTACCGGGACCTCAACTACGAGCAGTACTTC. Its translation: CASSKYRDLNYEQYF.

V usage is TRBV11-2 and J usage is TRBJ2-7, with 14 bases identical to TRBD2. This CDR3 comprises 17 residues. Germline values: CDR1 SGHAT, CDR2 FQNNGV. V dropped 5 bases and J dropped 2; count of bases not matched to a gene: 8. CDR3 loop: CASSPGLAGGVAYEQYF. CDR3 DNA: TGTGCCAGCAGCCCAGGACTAGCGGGAGGCGTGGCCTACGAGCAGTACTTC.

V gene TRBV27 combines with J gene TRBJ2-1; D uncertain. The CDR3 has 14 residues. The germline CDR1 and CDR2 sequences are MNHEY and SMNVEV (reference sequence). Trimming left V 4 bases short and J 7 bases short, with 14 bases between. In DNA, the CDR3 is TGTGCCAGCAGTTCAGGAGACACCAAGAATGAGCAGTTCTTC. Translated: CASSSGDTKNEQFF.

The genes are TRBV5-6 and TRBJ2-7; weak D call: TRBD2 (5 bases). Germline V lookup: CDR1 SGHDT, CDR2 YYEEEE. The ends were cut back, 2 bases at V and 0 bases at J, with 12 bases in the middle. The CDR3 is made up of 15 amino acids. CDR3 sequence reads: CASSFRRYPSYEQYF. In nucleotides, the CDR3 is TGTGCCAGCAGCTTCCGGAGGTATCCCTCCTACGAGCAGTACTTC.

The V and J genes are TRBV11-3 and TRBJ2-1; a weak D match, TRBD2 (6 bases). V dropped 8 bases and J dropped 0 bases, with 14 bases sitting between them. Germline V CDR1 and CDR2: SGHNT, YENEEA. The CDR3 consists of 15 residues. CDR3 residues: CASSKGEASYNEQFF. The CDR3 nucleotides read TGTGCCAGCTCAAAAGGGGAGGCCTCCTACAATGAGCAGTTCTTC.

This sequence joins TRBV21-1 and TRBJ2-7; no check of the table's D call, TRBD2, against the DNA was made. TRBV21-1 corresponds to a pseudogene. This CDR3 comprises 17 residues. The CDR3: CASSAHSGTSAIYEQYF. CDR3 nucleotide sequence: TGTGCCAGCAGCGCGCACTCCGGGACTAGCGCGATATACGAGCAGTACTTC.

This clone has a single count. The chain combines TRBV5-6 with TRBJ2-5; D might be TRBD2 (7 bases). The CDR3 runs 13 residues. V shed 4 bases and J shed 5 bases, with 12 bases lying between them. The germline gives CDR1 SGHDT, CDR2 YYEEEE. CDR3 protein: CASSPRGGETQYF. The CDR3 nucleotides read TGTGCCAGCAGCCCCAGGGGAGGGGAGACCCAGTACTTC.

The chain combines TRBV2 with TRBJ2-1; tentatively, D is TRBD1 or TRBD2 (5 bases each). Trimming stripped 6 bases from V and 14 bases from J, with 17 bases between. The CDR3 extends over 12 amino acids. Germline-derived CDR1 and CDR2 are SNHLY and FYNNEI. The CDR3 loop reads CASRGTGTEKFF. The CDR3, as DNA: TGTGCCAGCAGGGGAACCGGGACGGAGAAGTTCTTC.

CDR3 sequence (DNA): TGTGCCAGCAGTTACTCCGGGGGAACAAGCACTGAAGCTTTCTTT. It codes for CASSYSGGTSTEAFF. The J gene is TRBJ1-1, the V gene TRBV6-6; TRBD1 is a possible D gene (5 bases). V lost 0 bases to trimming and J lost 4 bases, with 12 bases between them. This CDR3 is built from 15 residues. The V gene's germline CDR1 is MNHNY and CDR2 SVGAGI (reference sequence).

This chain connects TRBV27 to TRBJ2-1; tentatively, D is TRBD1 or TRBD2 (5 bases each). V was trimmed by 6 bases and J by 3 bases, leaving 12 bases between them. The CDR3 spans 14 residues. CDR1 and CDR2 (germline): MNHEY, SMNVEV (reference sequence). This CDR3 reads CASSRDGFYNEQFF. The DNA for the CDR3 is TGTGCCAGCAGCCGGGACGGATTCTACAATGAGCAGTTCTTC.

The chain has TRBV6-5 and TRBJ1-1; possibly TRBD1 for D (6 bases). Germline V gene data show CDR1 as MNHEY and CDR2 as SVGAGI. Trimming left V 6 bases short and J 2 bases short, with 13 bases between. This CDR3 has 14 amino acids. CDR3 sequence (DNA): TGTGCCAGCAGGAGGACAGTTATAAACACTGAAGCTTTCTTT. As protein: CASRRTVINTEAFF.